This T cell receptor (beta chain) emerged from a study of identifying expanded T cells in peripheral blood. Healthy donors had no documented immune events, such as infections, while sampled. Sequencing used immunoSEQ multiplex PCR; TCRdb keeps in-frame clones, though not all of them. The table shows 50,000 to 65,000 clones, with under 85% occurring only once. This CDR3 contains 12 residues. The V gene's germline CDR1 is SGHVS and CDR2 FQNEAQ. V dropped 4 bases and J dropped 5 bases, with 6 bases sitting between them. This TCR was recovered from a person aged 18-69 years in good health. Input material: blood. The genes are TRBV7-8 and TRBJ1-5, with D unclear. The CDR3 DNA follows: TGTGCCAGCAGCTCTTACTATCAGCCCCAGCATTTT. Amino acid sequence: CASSSYYQPQHF.